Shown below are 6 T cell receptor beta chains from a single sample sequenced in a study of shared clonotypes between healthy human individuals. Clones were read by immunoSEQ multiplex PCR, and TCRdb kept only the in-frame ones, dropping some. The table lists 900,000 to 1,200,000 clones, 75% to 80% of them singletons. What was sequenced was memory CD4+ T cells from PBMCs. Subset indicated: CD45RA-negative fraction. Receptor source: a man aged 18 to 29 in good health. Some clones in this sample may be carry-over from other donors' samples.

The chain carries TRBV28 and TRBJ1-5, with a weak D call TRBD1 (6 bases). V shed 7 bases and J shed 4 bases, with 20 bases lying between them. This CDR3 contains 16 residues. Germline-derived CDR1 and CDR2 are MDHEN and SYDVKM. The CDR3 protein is CASTPRVGGANQPQHF. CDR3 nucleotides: TGTGCCAGCACCCCCCGGGTAGGGGGAGCAAATCAGCCCCAGCATTTT.

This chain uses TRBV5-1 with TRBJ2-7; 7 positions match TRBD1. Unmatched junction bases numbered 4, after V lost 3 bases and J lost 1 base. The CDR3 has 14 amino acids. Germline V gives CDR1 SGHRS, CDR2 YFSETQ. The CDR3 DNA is TGCGCCAGCAGCTGGGGGACAGCTTCCTACGAGCAGTACTTC. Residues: CASSWGTASYEQYF.

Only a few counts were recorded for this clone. The CDR3 protein is CASSEVPGQGSRGNTIYF. DNA for the CDR3: TGTGCCAGCAGTGAAGTCCCGGGACAGGGGTCGAGGGGAAACACCATATATTTT. This rearrangement joins TRBV6-1 to TRBJ1-3, with TRBD1 identical over 10 bases. Germline V gives CDR1 MNHNS, CDR2 SASEGT. CDR3 length: 18 amino acids. Germline trimming cut 1 base from V and 4 bases from J; bases unmatched to any gene: 10.

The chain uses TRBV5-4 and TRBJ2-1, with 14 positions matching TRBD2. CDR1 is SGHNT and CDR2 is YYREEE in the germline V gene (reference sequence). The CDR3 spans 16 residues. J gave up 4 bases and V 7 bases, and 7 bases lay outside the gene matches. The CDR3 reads CASLPGTSGRYNEQFF. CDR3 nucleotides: TGTGCCAGCTTGCCCGGGACTAGCGGGAGATACAATGAGCAGTTCTTC.

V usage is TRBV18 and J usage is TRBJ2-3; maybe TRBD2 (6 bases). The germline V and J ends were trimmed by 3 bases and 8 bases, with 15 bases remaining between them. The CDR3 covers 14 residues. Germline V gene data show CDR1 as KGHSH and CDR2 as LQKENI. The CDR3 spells CASSPVPFGGTQYF. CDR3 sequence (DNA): TGTGCCAGCTCACCGGTTCCATTCGGGGGTACGCAGTATTTT.

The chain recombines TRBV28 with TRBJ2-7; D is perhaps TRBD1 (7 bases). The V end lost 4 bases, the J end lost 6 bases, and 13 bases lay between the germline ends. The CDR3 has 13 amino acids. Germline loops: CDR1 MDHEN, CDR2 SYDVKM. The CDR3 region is CASSSYQGGEQYF. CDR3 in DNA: TGTGCCAGCAGTTCCTACCAGGGGGGCGAGCAGTACTTC.